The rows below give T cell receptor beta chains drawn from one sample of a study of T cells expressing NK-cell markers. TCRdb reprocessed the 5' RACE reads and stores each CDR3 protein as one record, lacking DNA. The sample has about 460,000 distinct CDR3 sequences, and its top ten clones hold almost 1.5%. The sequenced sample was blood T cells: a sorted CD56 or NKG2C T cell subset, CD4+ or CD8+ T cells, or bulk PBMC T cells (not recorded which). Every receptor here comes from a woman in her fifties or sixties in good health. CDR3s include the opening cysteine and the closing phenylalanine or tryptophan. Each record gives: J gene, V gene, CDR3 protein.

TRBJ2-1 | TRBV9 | CASSPRLAPIMDEQFF
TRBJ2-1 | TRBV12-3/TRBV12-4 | CASSPLAGRGNEQFF
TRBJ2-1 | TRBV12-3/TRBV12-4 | CASRRLAGNHNEQFF
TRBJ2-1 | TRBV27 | CARLSGRNTHARYNEQFF
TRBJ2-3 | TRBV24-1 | CATSGATGATDTQYF
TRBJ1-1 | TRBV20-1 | CSARDLAVSTLMGTEAFF
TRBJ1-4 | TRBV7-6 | CASSLQLQGTNEKLFF
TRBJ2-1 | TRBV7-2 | CASSLRLAGLTNEQFF
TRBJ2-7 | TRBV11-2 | CASSLSGGLAVDEQYF
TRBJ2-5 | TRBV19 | CASSFGRSETQYF
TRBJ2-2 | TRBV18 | CASSPLTSGVTGELFF
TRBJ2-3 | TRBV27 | CASSPISRTDTQYF
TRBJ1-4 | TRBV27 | CASSFRERQGKLFF
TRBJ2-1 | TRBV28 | CASSSQGLKDNEQFF
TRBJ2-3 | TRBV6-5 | CASHSWQFETDTQYF
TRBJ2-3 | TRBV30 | CAWSSPESTDTQYF
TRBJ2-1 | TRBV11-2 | CASSLQKLAYNEQFF
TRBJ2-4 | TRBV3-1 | CASSQGSRFENIQYF
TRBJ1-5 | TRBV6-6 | CASSYRNSNQPQHF
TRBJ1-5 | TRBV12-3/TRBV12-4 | CASRTGRNQPQHF
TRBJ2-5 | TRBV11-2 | CASSLKLAGGQETQYF
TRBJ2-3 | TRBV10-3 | CAISERAGGPTDTQYF
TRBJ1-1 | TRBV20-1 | CSARQQGRAEAFF
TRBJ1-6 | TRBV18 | CASSPGVQGALLHF
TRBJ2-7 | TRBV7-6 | CASSWSSASGEQYF
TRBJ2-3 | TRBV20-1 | CSASSPVGLNTQYF
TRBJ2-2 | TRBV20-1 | CSANSGITGELFF
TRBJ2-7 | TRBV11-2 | CASSLPTSGSFYEQYF
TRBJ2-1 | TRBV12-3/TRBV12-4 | CASLIGGGPFNEQFF
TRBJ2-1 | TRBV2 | CASSPPGLAGENEQFF
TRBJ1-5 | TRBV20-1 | CSVGFARNQPQHF
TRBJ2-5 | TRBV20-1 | CSASRPAEETQYF
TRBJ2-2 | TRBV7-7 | CASSLAQFAATNTGELFF
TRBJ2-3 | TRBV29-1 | CSARKPGTDTQYF
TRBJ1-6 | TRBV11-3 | CASSSAAGSSPLHF
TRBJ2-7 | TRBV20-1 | CSAAGQGPRVEQYF
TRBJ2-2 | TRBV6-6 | CASSYSSAGATNTGELFF
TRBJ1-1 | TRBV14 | CASSQVGGPNTEAFF
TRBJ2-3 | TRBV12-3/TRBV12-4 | CASRGTGTSMTDTQYF
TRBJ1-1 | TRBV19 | CASRQNRANTEAFF
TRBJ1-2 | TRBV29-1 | CSVEGDGGYYGYTF
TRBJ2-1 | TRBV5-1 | CASRQQEGYNEQFF
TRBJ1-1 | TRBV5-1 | CASSSQGTNTEAFF
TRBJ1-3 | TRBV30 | CAWSRGKSAGNTIYF